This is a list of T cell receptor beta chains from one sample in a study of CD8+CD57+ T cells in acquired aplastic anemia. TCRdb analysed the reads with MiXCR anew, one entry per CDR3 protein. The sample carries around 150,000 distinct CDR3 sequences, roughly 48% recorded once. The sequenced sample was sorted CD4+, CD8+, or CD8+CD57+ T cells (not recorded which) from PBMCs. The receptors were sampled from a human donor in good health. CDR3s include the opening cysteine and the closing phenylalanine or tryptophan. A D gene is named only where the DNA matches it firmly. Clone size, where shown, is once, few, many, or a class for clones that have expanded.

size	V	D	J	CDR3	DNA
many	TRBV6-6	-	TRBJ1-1	CASSIQGIGTEAFF	TGTGCCAGCAGCATCCAGGGGATCGGCACTGAAGCTTTCTTT
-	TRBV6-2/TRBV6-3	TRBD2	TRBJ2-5	CAIGLAAQETQYF	TGTGCCATTGGACTAGCGGCCCAAGAGACCCAGTACTTC
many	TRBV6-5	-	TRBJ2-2	CASSYPMGAGELFF	TGTGCCAGCAGTTACCCAATGGGTGCCGGGGAGCTGTTTTTT
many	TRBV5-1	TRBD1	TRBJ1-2	CASSPVTGSYGYTF	TGCGCCAGCAGCCCAGTGACAGGGAGCTATGGCTACACCTTC
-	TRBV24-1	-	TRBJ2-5	CATSERGLVQETQYF	TGTGCCACCAGTGAGCGGGGACTCGTTCAAGAGACCCAGTACTTC
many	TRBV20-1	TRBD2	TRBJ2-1	CSAGLAVSSYNEQFF	TGCAGTGCGGGACTAGCGGTTAGCTCCTACAATGAGCAGTTCTTC
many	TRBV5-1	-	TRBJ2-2	CASSRSTGVSANTGELFF	TGCGCCAGCAGCAGATCAACCGGGGTCTCCGCGAACACCGGGGAGCTGTTTTTT
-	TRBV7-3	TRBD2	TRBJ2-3	CASSTGLAGYNEQYF	TGTGCCAGCAGCACGGGACTAGCGGGGTACAATGAGCAGTATTTT
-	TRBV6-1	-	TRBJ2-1	CASSERPKAFF	TGTGCCAGCAGTGAAAGGCCCAAAGCGTTCTTC
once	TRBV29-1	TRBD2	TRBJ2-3	CSLAGGGDTDTQYF	TGCAGCTTAGCGGGGGGTGGGGACACAGATACGCAGTATTTT
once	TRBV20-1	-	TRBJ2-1	CSAQENEQFF	TGCAGTGCTCAAGAAAATGAGCAGTTCTTC
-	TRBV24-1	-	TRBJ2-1	CATSDGGGNEQFF	TGTGCCACCAGTGATGGAGGTGGGAATGAGCAGTTCTTC
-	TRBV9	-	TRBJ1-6	CASSQVNSPLHF	TGTGCCAGCAGTCAGGTTAATTCACCCCTCCACTTT
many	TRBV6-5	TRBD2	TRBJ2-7	CASSYSIFSGSSEQYF	TGTGCCAGCAGTTACTCGATATTTAGCGGGAGTAGTGAGCAGTACTTC
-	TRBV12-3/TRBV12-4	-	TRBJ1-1	CASTFEAGASTEAFF	TGTGCCAGCACTTTTGAGGCAGGGGCGAGCACTGAAGCTTTCTTT
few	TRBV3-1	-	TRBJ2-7	CASSLSGDFTYEQYF	TGTGCCAGCAGTCTCTCCGGCGACTTCACCTACGAGCAGTACTTC
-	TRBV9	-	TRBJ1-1	CASRPSVEAFF	TGTGCCAGTAGACCCAGCGTTGAAGCTTTCTTT